This T cell receptor beta chain was obtained from a study of T cell responses to AZD1222 COVID-19 vaccine. About the research overall: Pooled samples include second doses given at about 4 or 12 weeks.

Study conclusions and caveats: Clonal diversity was possibly underestimated, and white British individuals and females predominated among donors. Repertoires were collected only later (after the peak T cell response had occurred).

A note on this clone: Its antigen is as yet unknown.

Sequencing used immunoSEQ multiplex PCR; TCRdb keeps in-frame clones, though not all of them. This sample has about 97,000 clones; about 88% occur once, and the top ten carry roughly 2.8%. The clonotype was recovered from an adult in good health. Sequencing used peripheral blood, obtained on day 0 of AZD1222 vaccination.

Written as DNA, the CDR3 is TGTGCCATCAGTGACCAGATGAACACTGAAGCTTTCTTT. It specifies CAISDQMNTEAFF. The chain joins TRBV10-3 to TRBJ1-1; no firm D call. This CDR3 is 13 amino acids long. V lost 3 bases and J 0 bases, leaving 5 bases between the germline ends. Germline V lookup: CDR1 ENHRY, CDR2 SYGVKD.